This TCR beta chain was captured in a study of cytomegalovirus exposure and HLA in healthy donors. Points from the study as a whole: Most TCR beta V segments were productive about 87% or about 30% of the time in an earlier analysis. Sequencing probably produced one cluster of sequence variants that were highly shared.

This CDR3 contains 14 residues. The V gene end was trimmed by 5 bases and the J gene end by 8 bases; junction bases not matched to a gene: 11. Germline values: CDR1 LNHDA, CDR2 SQIVND (reference sequence). On this clone itself: Its antigen is still unknown.

Donors in the study were healthy people who gave bone marrow. 13 Jbeta primers and 60 Vbeta primers were used for the PCR. TCRdb's copy holds only in-frame clones and misses some; the assay was immunoSEQ multiplex PCR. The data contain roughly 120,000 clones, 77% of them singletons. The receptor's source is a woman aged 40 to 50 in good health and CMV-seropositive. Sequenced material: PBMCs. The chain carries TRBV19 and TRBJ1-2, with TRBD1 matching 7 bases. Here the CDR3 DNA reads TGTGCCAGTAGTCCCTCGGGACAGCTGGGAGGCTACACCTTC. It translates to CASSPSGQLGGYTF.